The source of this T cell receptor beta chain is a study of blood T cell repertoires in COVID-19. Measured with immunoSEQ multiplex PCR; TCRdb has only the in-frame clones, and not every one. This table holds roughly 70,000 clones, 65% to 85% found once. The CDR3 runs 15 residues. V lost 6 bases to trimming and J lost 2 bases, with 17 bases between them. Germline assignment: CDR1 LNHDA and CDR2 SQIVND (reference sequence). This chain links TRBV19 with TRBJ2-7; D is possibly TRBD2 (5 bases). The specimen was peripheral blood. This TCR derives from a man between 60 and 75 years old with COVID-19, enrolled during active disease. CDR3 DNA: TGTGCCAGTAGCCCACTCGGCGGAGGTACCTACGAGCAGTACTTC. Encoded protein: CASSPLGGGTYEQYF.